Sequencing of this TCR beta chain was carried out in a study of post-analysis software for immune sequencing data. Study as a whole: Courses of disease covered relapsing-remitting, secondary progressive and progressive-relapsing multiple sclerosis.

This clonotype came up many times. The TCR beta cDNA libraries carried unique molecular identifiers. TCRdb reanalysed the PCR reads using MiXCR and keeps one entry per CDR3 protein. The data show about 160,000 distinct CDR3 sequences, 35% to 40% seen once. Germline V gene lookup returns CDR1 DFQATT and CDR2 SNEGSKA (reference sequence). The ends were cut back, 2 bases at V and 4 bases at J, with 17 bases in the middle. CDR3 size: 15 residues. This receptor was taken from a girl under 18 with multiple sclerosis. The rearrangement links TRBV20-1 to TRBJ2-5; TRBD2 is a possible D gene (5 bases). The source material was blood, sampled after autologous hematopoietic stem cell transplantation. The CDR3 coding sequence is TGCAGTGCTAGATACGAGGTAGCGATCGGAGAGACCCAGTACTTC. Translation gives CSARYEVAIGETQYF.